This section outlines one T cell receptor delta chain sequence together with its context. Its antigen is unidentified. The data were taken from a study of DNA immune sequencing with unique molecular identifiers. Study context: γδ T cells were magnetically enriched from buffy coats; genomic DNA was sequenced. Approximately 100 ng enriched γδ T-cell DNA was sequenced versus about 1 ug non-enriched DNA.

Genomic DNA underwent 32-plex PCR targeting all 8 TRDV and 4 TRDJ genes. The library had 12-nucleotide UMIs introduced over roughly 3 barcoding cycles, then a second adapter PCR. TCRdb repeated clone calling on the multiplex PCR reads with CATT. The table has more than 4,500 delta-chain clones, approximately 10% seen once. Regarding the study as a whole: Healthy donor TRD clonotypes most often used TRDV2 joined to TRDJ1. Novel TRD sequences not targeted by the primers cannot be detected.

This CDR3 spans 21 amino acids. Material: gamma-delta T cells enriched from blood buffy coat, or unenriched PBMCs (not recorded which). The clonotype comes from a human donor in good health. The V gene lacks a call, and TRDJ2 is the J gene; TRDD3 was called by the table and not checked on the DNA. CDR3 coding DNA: TGTGCTCTTGGGGGCTTCCTACCTCACTGGGGGCCTAACCCTTTGACAGCACAACTCTTCTTT. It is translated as CALGGFLPHWGPNPLTAQLFF.